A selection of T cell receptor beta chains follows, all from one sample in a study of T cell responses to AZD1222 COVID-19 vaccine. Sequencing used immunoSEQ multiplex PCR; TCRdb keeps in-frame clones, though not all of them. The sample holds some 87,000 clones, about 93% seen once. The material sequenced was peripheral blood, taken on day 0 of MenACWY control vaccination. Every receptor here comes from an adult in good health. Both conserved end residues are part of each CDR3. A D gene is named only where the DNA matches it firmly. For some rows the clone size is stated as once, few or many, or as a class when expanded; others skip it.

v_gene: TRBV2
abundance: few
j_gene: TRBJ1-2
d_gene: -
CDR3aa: CASTLEYGYTF
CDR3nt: TGTGCCAGCACCCTAGAGTATGGCTACACCTTC

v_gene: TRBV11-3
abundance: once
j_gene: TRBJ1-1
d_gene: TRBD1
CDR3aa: CASSLAGTENTEAFF
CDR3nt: TGTGCCAGCAGCTTAGCAGGGACAGAGAACACTGAAGCTTTCTTT

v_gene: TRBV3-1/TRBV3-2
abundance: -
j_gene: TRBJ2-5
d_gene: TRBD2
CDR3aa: CASSLGLAGGQETQYF
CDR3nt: TGTGCCAGCAGCCTGGGACTAGCGGGGGGACAAGAGACCCAGTACTTC

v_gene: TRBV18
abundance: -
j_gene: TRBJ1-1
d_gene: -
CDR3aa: CASSPRKHDTEAFF
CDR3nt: TGTGCCAGCTCACCACGTAAGCACGACACTGAAGCTTTCTTT

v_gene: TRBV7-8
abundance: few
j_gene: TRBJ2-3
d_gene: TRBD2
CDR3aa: CASSFRLAATDTQYF
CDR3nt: TGTGCCAGCAGCTTCCGACTAGCGGCCACAGATACGCAGTATTTT

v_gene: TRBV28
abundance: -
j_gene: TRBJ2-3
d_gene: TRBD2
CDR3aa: CATSPGGYTDTQYF
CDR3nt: TGTGCCACCTCCCCCGGGGGGTACACAGATACGCAGTATTTT

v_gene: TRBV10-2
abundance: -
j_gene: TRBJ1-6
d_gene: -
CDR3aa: CASSESRVKNSPLHF
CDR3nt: TGCGCCAGCAGTGAGTCCAGGGTAAAGAATTCACCCCTCCACTTT

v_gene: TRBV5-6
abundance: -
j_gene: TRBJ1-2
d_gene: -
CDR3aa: CASSLYGQGQKGYTF
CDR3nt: TGTGCCAGCAGCTTGTATGGTCAGGGGCAAAAAGGCTACACCTTC

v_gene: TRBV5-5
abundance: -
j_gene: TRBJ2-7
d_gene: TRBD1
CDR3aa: CASSGTGEGYEQYF
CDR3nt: TGTGCCAGCAGCGGGACAGGGGAGGGCTACGAGCAGTACTTC

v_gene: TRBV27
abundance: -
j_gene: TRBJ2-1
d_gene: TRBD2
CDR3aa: CASRLAGLNEQFF
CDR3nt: TGTGCCAGCAGACTAGCGGGACTCAATGAGCAGTTCTTC

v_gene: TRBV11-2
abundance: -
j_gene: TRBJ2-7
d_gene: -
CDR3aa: CASSQQTYEQYF
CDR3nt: TGTGCCAGCAGCCAGCAGACCTACGAGCAGTACTTC

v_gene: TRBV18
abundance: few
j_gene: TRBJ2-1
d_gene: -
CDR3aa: CASSPAGFHEQFF
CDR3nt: TGTGCCAGCTCACCAGCAGGGTTTCATGAGCAGTTCTTC

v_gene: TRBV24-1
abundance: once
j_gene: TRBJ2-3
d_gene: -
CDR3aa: CATSDQGGPSTDTQYF
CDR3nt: TGTGCCACCAGTGATCAAGGCGGCCCTAGCACAGATACGCAGTATTTT

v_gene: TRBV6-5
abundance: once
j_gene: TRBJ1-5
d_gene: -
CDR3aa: CASREGPDQPQHF
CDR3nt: TGTGCCAGCAGAGAGGGACCTGACCAGCCCCAGCATTTT

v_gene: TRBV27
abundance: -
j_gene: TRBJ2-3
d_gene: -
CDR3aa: CASSSDLGGYGDTQYF
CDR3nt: TGTGCCAGCAGTTCCGACCTTGGCGGGTATGGAGATACGCAGTATTTT

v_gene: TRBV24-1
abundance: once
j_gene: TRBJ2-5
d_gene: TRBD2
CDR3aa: CATSDLQAGEAVETQYF
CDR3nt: TGTGCCACCAGTGATTTGCAGGCGGGAGAGGCAGTGGAGACCCAGTACTTC

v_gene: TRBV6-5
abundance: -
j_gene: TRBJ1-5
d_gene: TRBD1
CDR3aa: CASNAGTGGQPQHF
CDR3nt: TGTGCCAGCAACGCCGGGACAGGAGGTCAGCCCCAGCATTTT

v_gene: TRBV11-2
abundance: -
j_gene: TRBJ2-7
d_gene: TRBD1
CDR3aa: CASSETGGFFGEQYF
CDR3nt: TGTGCCAGCAGCGAAACAGGGGGTTTCTTTGGCGAGCAGTACTTC

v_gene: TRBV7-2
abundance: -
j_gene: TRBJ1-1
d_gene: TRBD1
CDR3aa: CASSPDTRGPKTMNTEAFF
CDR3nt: TGTGCCAGCAGCCCCGACACCAGGGGGCCAAAAACAATGAACACTGAAGCTTTCTTT

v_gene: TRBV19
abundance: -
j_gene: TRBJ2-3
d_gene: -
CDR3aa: CASSISESPTDTQYF
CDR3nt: TGTGCCAGTAGTATATCGGAAAGCCCCACAGATACGCAGTATTTT

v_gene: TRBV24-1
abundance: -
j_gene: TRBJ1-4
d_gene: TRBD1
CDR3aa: CATSDMTGGGEKLFF
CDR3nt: TGTGCCACCAGTGATATGACAGGGGGCGGTGAAAAACTGTTTTTT

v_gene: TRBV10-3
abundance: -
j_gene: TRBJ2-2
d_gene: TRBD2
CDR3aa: CASGGLVNTGELFF
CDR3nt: TGTGCCTCAGGTGGACTAGTGAACACCGGGGAGCTGTTTTTT

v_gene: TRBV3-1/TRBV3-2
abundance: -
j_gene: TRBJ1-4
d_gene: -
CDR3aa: CASSLAGATNEKLFF
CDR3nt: TGTGCCAGCAGCCTTGCGGGGGCAACTAATGAAAAACTGTTTTTT

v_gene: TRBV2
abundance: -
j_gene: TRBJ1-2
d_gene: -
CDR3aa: CASSDGRQATNYGYTF
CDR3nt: TGTGCCAGCAGTGACGGGAGGCAGGCAACAAATTATGGCTACACCTTC

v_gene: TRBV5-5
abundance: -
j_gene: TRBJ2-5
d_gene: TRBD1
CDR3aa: CASSQDRAETQYF
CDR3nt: TGTGCCAGCAGCCAAGACAGGGCGGAGACCCAGTACTTC

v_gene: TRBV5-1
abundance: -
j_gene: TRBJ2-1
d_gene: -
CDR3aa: CASSLGLDSYNEQFF
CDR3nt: TGCGCCAGCAGCTTGGGACTAGACTCCTACAATGAGCAGTTCTTC

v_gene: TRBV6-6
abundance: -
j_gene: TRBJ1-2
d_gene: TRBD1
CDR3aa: CASSSGTGYGYGYTF
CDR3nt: TGTGCCAGCAGTTCAGGGACAGGGTACGGCTATGGCTACACCTTC

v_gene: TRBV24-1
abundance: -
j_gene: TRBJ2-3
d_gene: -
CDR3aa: CATSETALDTQYF
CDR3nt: TGTGCCACCAGTGAAACCGCGCTGGATACGCAGTATTTT

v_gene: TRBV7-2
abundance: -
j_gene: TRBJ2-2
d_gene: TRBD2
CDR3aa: CASSSSGGASGELFF
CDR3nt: TGTGCCAGCAGCTCCAGCGGGGGGGCAAGCGGGGAGCTGTTTTTT

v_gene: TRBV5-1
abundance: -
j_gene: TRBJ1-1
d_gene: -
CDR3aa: CASSSLQGSDTEAFF
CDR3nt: TGCGCCAGCAGCTCCCTACAGGGATCGGACACTGAAGCTTTCTTT

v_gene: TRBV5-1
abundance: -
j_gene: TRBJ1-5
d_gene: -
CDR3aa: CASSLEGGQPQHF
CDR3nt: TGCGCCAGCAGCTTGGAAGGTGGGCAGCCCCAGCATTTT

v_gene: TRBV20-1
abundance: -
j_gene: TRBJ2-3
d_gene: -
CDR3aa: CSASTSADTQYF
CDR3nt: TGCAGTGCTAGTACCTCGGCAGATACGCAGTATTTT

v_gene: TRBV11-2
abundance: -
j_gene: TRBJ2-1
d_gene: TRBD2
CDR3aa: CASSLGLLAGEQFF
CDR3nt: TGTGCCAGCAGCTTAGGGTTACTAGCGGGAGAGCAGTTCTTC

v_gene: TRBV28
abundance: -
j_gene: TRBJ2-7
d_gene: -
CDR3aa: CASSQTGPYEQYF
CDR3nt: TGTGCCAGCAGTCAAACAGGGCCCTACGAGCAGTACTTC

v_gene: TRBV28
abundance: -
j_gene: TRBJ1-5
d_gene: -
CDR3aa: CASSLALSNQPQHF
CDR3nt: TGTGCCAGCAGTTTGGCCCTATCCAATCAGCCCCAGCATTTT

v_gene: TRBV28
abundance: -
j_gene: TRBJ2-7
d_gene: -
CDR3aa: CASSLNALGEQYF
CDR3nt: TGTGCCAGCAGTTTAAACGCCCTCGGCGAGCAGTACTTC

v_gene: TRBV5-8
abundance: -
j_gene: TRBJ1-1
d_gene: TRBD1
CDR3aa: CASTPGQVNTEAFF
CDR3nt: TGTGCCAGCACCCCGGGACAGGTGAACACTGAAGCTTTCTTT

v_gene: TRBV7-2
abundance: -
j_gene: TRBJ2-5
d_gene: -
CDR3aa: CASSFPPTETQYF
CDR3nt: TGTGCCAGCAGCTTTCCCCCGACGGAGACCCAGTACTTC

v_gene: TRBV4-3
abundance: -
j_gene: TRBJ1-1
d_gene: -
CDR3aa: CASSDRAGEGTEAFF
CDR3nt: TGCGCCAGCAGCGACCGAGCGGGGGAAGGCACTGAAGCTTTCTTT

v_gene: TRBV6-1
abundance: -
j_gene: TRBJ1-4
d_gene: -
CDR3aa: CASSEAGLGLGEKLFF
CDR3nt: TGTGCCAGCAGTGAAGCGGGGCTGGGTTTGGGTGAAAAACTGTTTTTT

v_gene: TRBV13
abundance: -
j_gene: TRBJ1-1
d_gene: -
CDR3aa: CASSLGAGSNTEAFF
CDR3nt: TGTGCCAGCAGCTTAGGGGCAGGATCCAACACTGAAGCTTTCTTT

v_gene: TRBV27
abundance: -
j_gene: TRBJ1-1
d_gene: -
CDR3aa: CASSGHIHTEAFF
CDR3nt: TGTGCCAGCAGCGGACATATTCACACTGAAGCTTTCTTT